The T cell receptor (beta chain) under discussion was sequenced for a study of cytomegalovirus exposure and HLA in healthy donors. On the study more broadly: Early released data had tens of millions of unique TCRs, all coming from HLA-typed donors.

A word on this clone: What it binds is not known.

Notes on the study in general: Presence/absence analyses took donor sequencing depth as roughly uniform. Reportedly, a later analysis found an Asian-associated ancestry cluster had fewer N-insertions than the approximately 700-donor mean.

Germline V gene lookup returns CDR1 SGHNT and CDR2 YYREEE (reference sequence). This CDR3 is built from 16 residues. J lost 5 bases, V lost 4 bases, and 8 bases had no gene match. Primers: 60 Vbeta forward and 13 Jbeta reverse. Assay: immunoSEQ multiplex PCR; the TCRdb copy retains only in-frame clones and omits some. The sample contains roughly 150,000 clones, roughly 80% of which appear only once. V is TRBV5-4 and J is TRBJ2-5, with 13 bases that match TRBD2. Source material: PBMCs. The clonotype was recovered from a man aged 50-60 years in good health and CMV-seropositive. The CDR3 DNA follows: TGTGCCAGCAGCAATGGACTAGCGGGGGCCAGGGAGACCCAGTACTTC. This codes for CASSNGLAGARETQYF.